These 19 T cell receptor beta chains were sequenced from one sample in a study of CD8+ T cells in alopecia areata. Once RNA had been extracted, it was reverse transcribed into cDNA to act as the sequencing template. TCRdb keeps only in-frame clones here, not all; method: immunoSEQ multiplex PCR. The sample records 190,000 or so clones, about 60% being singletons. The treatment here: oral pan-JAK inhibitor, 5-10 mg twice daily. The material sequenced was CD8+ T cells sorted from blood, taken at week 24, from a patient treated with tofacitinib. Every receptor here comes from a human donor with alopecia areata.

The gene calls are TRBV6-5 and TRBJ1-5, with 9 bases matching TRBD1. Trimming cost V 2 bases and J 4 bases; bases outside gene matches: 3. Germline lookup yields CDR1 MNHEY and CDR2 SVGAGI. The CDR3 length is 15 residues. In DNA form, the CDR3 reads TGTGCCAGCAGTTACACAGGGGGCACTAATCAGCCCCAGCATTTT. It translates to CASSYTGGTNQPQHF.

The CDR3 protein is CASSYGLAGSTDTQYF. The CDR3 DNA sequence: TGTGCCAGCAGTTACGGACTAGCGGGGAGTACAGATACGCAGTATTTT. V gene TRBV6-5 combines with J gene TRBJ2-3; 12 nucleotides align to TRBD2. Germline assignment: CDR1 MNHEY and CDR2 SVGAGI. This CDR3 has 16 amino acids. V shed 2 bases and J 3 bases; nucleotides not matched to a gene: 3.

This chain joins TRBV13 and TRBJ2-5; D possibly corresponds to TRBD2 (5 bases). CDR3 length equals 12 residues. Between the trimmed V and J ends, which lost 5 bases and 6 bases, there was a span of 10 bases. Germline V gives CDR1 PRHDT, CDR2 FYEKMQ (reference sequence). CDR3: CASSPGSQTQYF. CDR3 bases: TGTGCCAGCAGCCCGGGAAGCCAGACCCAGTACTTC.

This clone was found a few times. The rearrangement joins TRBV29-1 to TRBJ1-2; D unresolved. The CDR3 is 13 residues long. Germline V gene sequence: CDR1 SQVTM, CDR2 ANQGSEA. V shed 3 bases and J shed 5 bases, with 13 bases lying between them. Here the CDR3 reads CSVDVLGGYGYTF. For the CDR3, the DNA is TGCAGCGTTGACGTCCTCGGAGGTTATGGCTACACCTTC.

This clone was observed a single time. This may be a read error, as it is one base from a much larger clone. This chain uses TRBV4-2 with TRBJ2-2; no reliable D call. The ends were cut back, 3 bases at V and 5 bases at J, with 1 base in the middle. In germline, CDR1 is LGHNA, CDR2 YNFKEQ. The CDR3 consists of 11 residues. This CDR3 reads CASSQTGELFF. The CDR3 region has the DNA TGTGCCAGCAGCCAGACCGGGGAGCTGTTTTTT.

This chain joins TRBV30 and TRBJ2-1; TRBD2 agrees at 7 bases. Unmatched junction bases numbered 11, after V lost 2 bases and J lost 4 bases. This CDR3 is 16 amino acids long. Per the germline V gene, CDR1 is GTSNPN and CDR2 is SVGIG (reference sequence). The CDR3 reads CAWSKGAGFSYNEQFF. The CDR3 nucleotides are TGTGCCTGGAGTAAAGGAGCGGGGTTCAGTTACAATGAGCAGTTCTTC.

In DNA form, the CDR3 reads TGCAGCGTTGACATGACAGGTGCTGCTTTCTTT. Encoded protein: CSVDMTGAAFF. The genes are TRBV29-1 and TRBJ1-1; a weak D match, TRBD1 (6 bases). This CDR3 has 11 amino acids. The germline V and J ends were trimmed by 3 bases and 11 bases, with 13 bases remaining between them. The germline V gene has CDR1 SQVTM and CDR2 ANQGSEA.

Remarks on this clone: Distinct nucleotide sequences in the sample also encode this CDR3. The V and J genes are TRBV4-1 and TRBJ2-7, with TRBD2 identical over 10 bases. The CDR3 has 15 amino acids. J lost 3 bases, V lost 4 bases, and 6 bases had no gene match. The germline gives CDR1 MGHRA, CDR2 YSYEKL. The CDR3 DNA follows: TGCGCCAGCAGCCCTTCCGGGACTAGCGTCTACGAGCAGTACTTC. Protein sequence: CASSPSGTSVYEQYF.

The CDR3: CASSLGQGVGYTF. CDR3 bases: TGCGCCAGCAGCTTAGGACAGGGTGTGGGCTACACCTTC. This chain links TRBV5-1 with TRBJ1-2; 8 nucleotides agree with TRBD1. Trimming removed 2 bases from V and 8 bases from J; junction bases left unmatched: 5. Germline V gene lookup returns CDR1 SGHRS and CDR2 YFSETQ. The CDR3 is 13 residues long. Full variable domain (missing parts from reference TRBV5-1 and TRBJ1-2): KAGVTQTPRYLIKTRGQQVTLSCSPISGHRSVSWYQQTPGQGLQFLFEYFSETQRNKGNFPGRFSGRQFSNSRSEMNVSTLELGDSALYLCASSLGQGVGYTFGSGTRLTVV.

This clone was picked up a small number of times. The rearrangement joins TRBV13 to TRBJ1-2; D uncertain. Germline assignment: CDR1 PRHDT and CDR2 FYEKMQ (reference sequence). Trimming cost V 2 bases and J 6 bases, with 10 bases left between them. The CDR3 has 13 residues. The CDR3 loop is CASSLRTGDGYTF. The CDR3 coding sequence is TGTGCCAGCAGCTTAAGGACGGGAGATGGCTACACCTTC.

The rearrangement uses TRBV7-8 and TRBJ2-3, with 10 bases fitting TRBD2. The CDR3 runs to 15 residues. V shed 4 bases and J 1 base; nucleotides not matched to a gene: 2. The V gene's germline CDR1 is SGHVS and CDR2 FQNEAQ. For the CDR3, the DNA is TGTGCCAGCAGCTCCGGGACTAGCGGCACAGATACGCAGTATTTT. It translates to CASSSGTSGTDTQYF. Full variable domain (rest looked up from reference TRBV7-8 and TRBJ2-3): GAGVSQSPRYKVAKRGQDVALRCDPISGHVSLFWYQQALGQGPEFLTYFQNEAQLDKSGLPSDRFFAERPEGSVSTLKIQRTQQEDSAVYLCASSSGTSGTDTQYFGPGTRLTVL.

V usage is TRBV5-6 and J usage is TRBJ2-3; TRBD1 is a possible D gene (5 bases). Trimming stripped 3 bases from V and 0 bases from J, with 14 bases between. Germline V CDR1 and CDR2: SGHDT, YYEEEE. The CDR3 length is 16 residues. The CDR3 loop reads CASSSADKSSTDTQYF. The CDR3, as DNA: TGTGCCAGCAGCTCCGCGGACAAATCTAGCACAGATACGCAGTATTTT.

This chain links TRBV5-6 with TRBJ2-3; TRBD1 matches 7 bases. Per the germline V gene, CDR1 is SGHDT and CDR2 is YYEEEE. CDR3 length: 17 amino acids. V trimming: 3 bases; J trimming: 4 bases; junction bases outside the gene matches: 14. CDR3 protein: CASSSGTDHPFADTQYF. CDR3 in DNA: TGTGCCAGCAGCTCAGGGACAGACCACCCCTTCGCAGATACGCAGTATTTT.

V usage is TRBV25-1 and J usage is TRBJ2-7; D is ambiguous. CDR3 length: 14 residues. Deletions cut 4 bases from V and 1 base from J, with 11 bases between. The germline CDR1 and CDR2 sequences are MGHDK and SYGVNS. As DNA, the CDR3 is TGTGCCAGCAGTGTAGGATCGAATTCCTACGAGCAGTACTTC. Encoded protein: CASSVGSNSYEQYF.

The V gene is TRBV11-2, the J gene TRBJ2-1; 7 positions match TRBD2. The CDR3 is 13 amino acids. In germline, CDR1 is SGHAT, CDR2 FQNNGV. V lost 2 bases, J lost 10 bases, and 5 bases stayed unmatched. DNA for the CDR3: TGTGCCAGCAGCTTAAGTTCTAGCGGAGAGCAGTTCTTC. Protein sequence: CASSLSSSGEQFF.

The rearrangement links TRBV4-1 to TRBJ2-7, with a tentative D call TRBD1 (6 bases). The ends were cut back, 3 bases at V and 2 bases at J, with 20 bases in the middle. This CDR3 comprises 17 residues. Per the germline V gene, CDR1 is MGHRA and CDR2 is YSYEKL. The CDR3 coding sequence is TGCGCCAGCAGCCAGGGTATCCTCGGACAGACTCCCTACGAGCAGTACTTC. Its translation is CASSQGILGQTPYEQYF.

J is TRBJ1-1 and V is TRBV5-1; D unresolved. The CDR3 contains 14 residues. Germline V gene lookup returns CDR1 SGHRS and CDR2 YFSETQ. V was pared by 1 base and J by 0 bases, with 7 bases between. The CDR3 region has the DNA TGCGCCAGCAGCTTGCCGGGGATGAACACTGAAGCTTTCTTT. Encoded protein: CASSLPGMNTEAFF.

The J gene is TRBJ2-7, the V gene TRBV6-6; D remains ambiguous. The CDR3 extends over 13 amino acids. The V end lost 8 bases, the J end lost 1 base, and 12 bases lay between the germline ends. CDR1 MNHNY and CDR2 SVGAGI come from the germline V gene (reference sequence). CDR3: CASSARGSYEQYF. DNA for the CDR3: TGTGCCAGCTCCGCTCGTGGATCCTACGAGCAGTACTTC.

The rearrangement links TRBV5-1 to TRBJ1-2, with a weak D call TRBD1 (6 bases). This CDR3 contains 11 residues. The V end lost 4 bases, the J end lost 9 bases, and 10 bases lay between the germline ends. Germline V gene data show CDR1 as SGHRS and CDR2 as YFSETQ. CDR3 loop: CASSIGDSYTF. CDR3 nucleotides: TGCGCCAGCAGCATAGGGGACAGCTACACCTTC.